This T cell receptor (beta chain) came from a study of cytomegalovirus exposure and HLA in healthy donors. Study details: Early released data had about 85 million unique TCRs, all coming from HLA-typed donors.

To note about this clone: Its specificity is not known.

PCR was performed using 60 Vbeta and 13 Jbeta primers. Only in-frame clones appear in the TCRdb table, and some are missing; sequencing was by immunoSEQ multiplex PCR. The sample yields roughly 150,000 clones, 65% to 80% seen once. The study's findings and limits: There were several of the most significant clusters that appeared linked to common viral pathogens in a later analysis. Exclusion as indistinguishable affected some V segments, including TRBV6-2 and TRBV6-3.

Per germline, CDR1 MNHNS and CDR2 SASEGT. The CDR3 sequence is 14 residues long. V gave up 7 bases and J gave up 10 bases; unmatched junction bases: 13. The chain couples TRBV6-1 to TRBJ1-5; TRBD1 matches at 7 bases. The sample consisted of PBMCs. This clonotype was obtained from a male donor in good health and CMV-seronegative. CDR3 amino acids: CASTDRASGIPQHF. The CDR3 region has the DNA TGTGCCAGCACTGACAGGGCTTCAGGTATCCCCCAGCATTTT.